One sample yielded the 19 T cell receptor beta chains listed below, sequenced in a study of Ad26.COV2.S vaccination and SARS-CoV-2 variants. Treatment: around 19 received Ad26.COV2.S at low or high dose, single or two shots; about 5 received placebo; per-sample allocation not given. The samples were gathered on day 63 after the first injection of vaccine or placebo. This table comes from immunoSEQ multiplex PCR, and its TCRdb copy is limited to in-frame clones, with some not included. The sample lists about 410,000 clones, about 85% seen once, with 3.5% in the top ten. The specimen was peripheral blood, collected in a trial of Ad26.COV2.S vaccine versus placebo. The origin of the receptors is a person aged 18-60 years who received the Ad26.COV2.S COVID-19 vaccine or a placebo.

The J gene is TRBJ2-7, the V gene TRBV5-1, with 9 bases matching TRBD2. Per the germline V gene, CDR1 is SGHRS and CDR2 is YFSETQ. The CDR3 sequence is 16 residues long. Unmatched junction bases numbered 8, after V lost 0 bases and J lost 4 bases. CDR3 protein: CASSLGGGASTYEQYF. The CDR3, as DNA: TGCGCCAGCAGCTTGGGCGGGGGGGCCTCTACGTACGAGCAGTACTTC.

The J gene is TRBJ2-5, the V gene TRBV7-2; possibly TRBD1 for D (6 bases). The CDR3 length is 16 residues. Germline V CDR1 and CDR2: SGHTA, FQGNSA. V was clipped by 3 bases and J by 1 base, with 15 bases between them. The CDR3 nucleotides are TGTGCCAGCAGCTTTCGGTCAGGGGCCGGCCAAGAGACCCAGTACTTC. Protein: CASSFRSGAGQETQYF.

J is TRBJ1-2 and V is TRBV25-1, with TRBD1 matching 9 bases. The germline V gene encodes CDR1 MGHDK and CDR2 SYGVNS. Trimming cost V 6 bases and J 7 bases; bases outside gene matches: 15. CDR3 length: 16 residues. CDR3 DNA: TGTGCCAGCAGCCCACCCCTAGGACAGGGGTTAGGTGGCTACACCTTC. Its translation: CASSPPLGQGLGGYTF.

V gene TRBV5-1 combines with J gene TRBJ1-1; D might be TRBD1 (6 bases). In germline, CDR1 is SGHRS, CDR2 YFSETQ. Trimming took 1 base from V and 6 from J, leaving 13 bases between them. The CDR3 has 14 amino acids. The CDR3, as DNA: TGCGCCAGCAGCTTGAGCCTGGCAGGGGCTGAAGCTTTCTTT. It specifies CASSLSLAGAEAFF.

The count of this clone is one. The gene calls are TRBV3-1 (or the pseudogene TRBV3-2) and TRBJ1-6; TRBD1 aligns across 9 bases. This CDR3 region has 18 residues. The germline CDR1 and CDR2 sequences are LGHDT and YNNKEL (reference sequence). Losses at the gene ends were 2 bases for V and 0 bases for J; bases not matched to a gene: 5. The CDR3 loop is CASSQTTGGSSYNSPLHF. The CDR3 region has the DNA TGTGCCAGCAGCCAAACGACAGGGGGGAGCTCCTATAATTCACCCCTCCACTTT.

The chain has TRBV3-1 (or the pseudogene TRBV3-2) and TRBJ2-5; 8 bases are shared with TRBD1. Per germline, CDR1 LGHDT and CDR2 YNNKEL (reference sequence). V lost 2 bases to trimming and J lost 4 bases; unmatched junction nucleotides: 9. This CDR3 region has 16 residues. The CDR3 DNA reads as TGTGCCAGCAGCCAACGGAAGGCAGGGGGCCGAGAGACCCAGTACTTC. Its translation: CASSQRKAGGRETQYF.

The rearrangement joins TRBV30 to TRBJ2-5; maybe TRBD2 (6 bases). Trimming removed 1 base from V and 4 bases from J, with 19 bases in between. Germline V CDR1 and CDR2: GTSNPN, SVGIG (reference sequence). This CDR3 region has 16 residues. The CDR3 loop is CAWSAWDSVDPETQYF. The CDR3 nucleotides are TGTGCCTGGAGTGCCTGGGACTCCGTCGACCCAGAGACCCAGTACTTC.

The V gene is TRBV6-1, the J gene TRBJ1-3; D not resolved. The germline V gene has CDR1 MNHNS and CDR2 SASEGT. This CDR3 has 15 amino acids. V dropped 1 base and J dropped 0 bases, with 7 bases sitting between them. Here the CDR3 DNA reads TGTGCCAGCAGTGAAGAGAGACTCTCTGGAAACACCATATATTTT. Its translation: CASSEERLSGNTIYF.

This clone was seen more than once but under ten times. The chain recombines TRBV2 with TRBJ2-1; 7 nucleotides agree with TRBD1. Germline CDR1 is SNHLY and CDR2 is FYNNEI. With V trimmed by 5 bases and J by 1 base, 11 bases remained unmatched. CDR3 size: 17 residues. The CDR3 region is CASSTSPGQRSYNEQFF. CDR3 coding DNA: TGTGCCAGCAGTACCAGCCCGGGACAGAGGTCCTACAATGAGCAGTTCTTC.

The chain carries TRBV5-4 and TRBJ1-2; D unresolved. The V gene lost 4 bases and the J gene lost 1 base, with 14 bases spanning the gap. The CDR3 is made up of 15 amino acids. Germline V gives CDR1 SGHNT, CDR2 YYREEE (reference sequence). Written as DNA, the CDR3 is TGTGCCAGCAGCCCTCGTAACAGCGTTAACTATGGCTACACCTTC. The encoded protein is CASSPRNSVNYGYTF.

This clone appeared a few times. The CDR3 sequence: CASRHGGDQHQPQHF. Written as DNA, the CDR3 is TGCGCCAGCAGACACGGGGGAGACCAGCATCAGCCCCAGCATTTT. V and J are TRBV23-1 and TRBJ1-5; D may be TRBD1 (5 bases). TRBV23-1 is an ORF; its function is uncertain. Trimming removed 6 bases from V and 5 bases from J, with 17 bases in between. The CDR3 sequence is 15 residues long.

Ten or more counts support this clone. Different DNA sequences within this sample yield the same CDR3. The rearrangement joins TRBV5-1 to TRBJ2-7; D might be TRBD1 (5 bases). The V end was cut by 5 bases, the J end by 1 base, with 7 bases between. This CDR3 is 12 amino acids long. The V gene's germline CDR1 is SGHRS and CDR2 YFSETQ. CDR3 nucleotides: TGCGCCAGCAGTCAGGGTTCCTACGAGCAGTACTTC. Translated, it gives CASSQGSYEQYF.

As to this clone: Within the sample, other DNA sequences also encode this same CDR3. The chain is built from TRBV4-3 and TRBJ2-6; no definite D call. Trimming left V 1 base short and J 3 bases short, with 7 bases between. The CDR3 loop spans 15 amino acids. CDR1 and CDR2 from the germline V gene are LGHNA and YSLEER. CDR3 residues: CASSQGVSGANVLTF. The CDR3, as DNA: TGCGCCAGCAGCCAAGGTGTCAGTGGGGCCAACGTCCTGACTTTC.

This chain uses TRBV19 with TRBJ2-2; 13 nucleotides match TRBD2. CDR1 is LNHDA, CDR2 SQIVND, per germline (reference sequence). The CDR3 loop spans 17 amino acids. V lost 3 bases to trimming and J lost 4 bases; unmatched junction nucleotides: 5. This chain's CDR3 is CASSILLAGGITGELFF. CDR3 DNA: TGTGCCAGTAGTATCCTACTAGCGGGGGGGATCACCGGGGAGCTGTTTTTT. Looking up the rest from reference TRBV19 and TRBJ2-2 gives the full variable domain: DGGITQSPKYLFRKEGQNVTLSCEQNLNHDAMYWYRQDPGQGLRLIYYSQIVNDFQKGDIAEGYSVSREKKESFPLTVTSAQKNPTAFYLCASSILLAGGITGELFFGEGSRLTVL.

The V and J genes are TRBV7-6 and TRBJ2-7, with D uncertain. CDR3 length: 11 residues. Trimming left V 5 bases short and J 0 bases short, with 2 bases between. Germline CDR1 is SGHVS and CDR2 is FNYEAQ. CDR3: CASSNSYEQYF. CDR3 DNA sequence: TGTGCCAGCAGCAACTCCTACGAGCAGTACTTC.

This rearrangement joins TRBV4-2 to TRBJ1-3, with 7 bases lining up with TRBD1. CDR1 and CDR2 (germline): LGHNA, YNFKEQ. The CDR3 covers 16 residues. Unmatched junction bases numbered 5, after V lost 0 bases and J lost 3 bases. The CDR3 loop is CASSQDPGQSGNTIYF. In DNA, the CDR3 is TGTGCCAGCAGCCAAGATCCGGGACAGAGTGGAAACACCATATATTTT.

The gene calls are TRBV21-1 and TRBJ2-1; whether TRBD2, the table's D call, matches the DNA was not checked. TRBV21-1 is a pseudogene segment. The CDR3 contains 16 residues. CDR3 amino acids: CASTVWGGGQYNEQFF. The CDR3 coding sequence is TGTGCCAGCACAGTCTGGGGCGGGGGGCAGTACAATGAGCAGTTCTTC.

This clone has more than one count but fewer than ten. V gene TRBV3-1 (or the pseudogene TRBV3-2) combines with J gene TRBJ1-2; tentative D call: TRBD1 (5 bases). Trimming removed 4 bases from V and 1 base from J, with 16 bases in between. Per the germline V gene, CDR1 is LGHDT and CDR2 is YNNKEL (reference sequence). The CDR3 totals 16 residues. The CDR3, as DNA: TGTGCCAGCAGCCCAGTGGCGAGGGACCATAACTATGGCTACACCTTC. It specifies CASSPVARDHNYGYTF.

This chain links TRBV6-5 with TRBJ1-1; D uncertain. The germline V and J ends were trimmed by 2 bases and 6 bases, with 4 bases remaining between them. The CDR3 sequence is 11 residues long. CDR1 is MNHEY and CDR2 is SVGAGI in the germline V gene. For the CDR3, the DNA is TGTGCCAGCAGTTACCCCGCTGAAGCTTTCTTT. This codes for CASSYPAEAFF.